Below are 4 T cell receptor beta chains sequenced from a single sample in a study of shared clonotypes between healthy human individuals. Profiling relied on immunoSEQ multiplex PCR, and the TCRdb table lists in-frame clones only, not all of them. Found here are 550,000 to 800,000 clones, about nine tenths of them singletons; the top ten hold roughly 36%. Sequencing was performed on memory CD8+ T cells from PBMCs. Documented subset: CD45RO+ cells pooled with CCR7-negative TemRA cells. Every receptor here comes from a man younger than 35 in good health. Some clones in this sample may be carry-over from other donors' samples.

The chain joins TRBV13 to TRBJ1-4; D possibly corresponds to TRBD1 (5 bases). Germline CDR1 and CDR2: PRHDT and FYEKMQ (reference sequence). The CDR3 covers 15 residues. Trimming took off 5 bases at V and 1 base at J, with 11 bases between the two ends. The chain's CDR3 is CASSLTGGTNEKLFF. For the CDR3, the DNA is TGTGCCAGCAGCCTCACAGGAGGAACTAATGAAAAACTGTTTTTT.

This chain connects TRBV7-8 to TRBJ2-6, with a possible D match to TRBD1 (5 bases). The CDR3 totals 17 residues. Germline loops: CDR1 SGHVS, CDR2 FQNEAQ. Trimming removed 0 bases at V and 0 bases at J, with 9 bases between. CDR3 in amino acids: CASSLADSPSGANVLTF. CDR3 coding DNA: TGTGCCAGCAGCTTAGCTGACAGCCCCTCTGGGGCCAACGTCCTGACTTTC. The full variable domain, with the rest looked up from reference TRBV7-8 and TRBJ2-6, is GAGVSQSPRYKVAKRGQDVALRCDPISGHVSLFWYQQALGQGPEFLTYFQNEAQLDKSGLPSDRFFAERPEGSVSTLKIQRTQQEDSAVYLCASSLADSPSGANVLTFGAGSRLTVL.

This clone was detected only once. V gene TRBV28 combines with J gene TRBJ2-7; TRBD1 matches at 9 bases. The J segment lost 3 bases and the V segment lost 5 bases, leaving 5 bases of the junction unmatched. The CDR3 has 14 amino acids. Germline values: CDR1 MDHEN, CDR2 SYDVKM. CDR3 amino acids: CASSQLDRGYEQYF. DNA for the CDR3: TGTGCCAGCAGTCAGTTGGACAGGGGCTACGAGCAGTACTTC.

The chain couples TRBV7-9 to TRBJ2-5; D is ambiguous. The V end lost 1 base, the J end lost 5 bases, and 11 bases lay between the germline ends. This CDR3 contains 14 residues. Germline V gene lookup returns CDR1 SEHNR and CDR2 FQNEAQ (reference sequence). This CDR3 is CASSLGRSWETQYF. Written as DNA, the CDR3 is TGTGCCAGCAGCTTAGGTCGTAGTTGGGAGACCCAGTACTTC.